The rows below give T cell receptor beta chains drawn from one sample of a study of cytotoxic CD8 clonotypes in ibrutinib-treated CLL. TCRdb keeps only in-frame clones here, not all; method: immunoSEQ multiplex PCR. The sample shows about 330,000 clones, 67% of them seen only once. The sequencing used PBMCs, collected after 36 months of ibrutinib treatment. The source is a human donor with chronic lymphocytic leukemia. Both conserved end residues are part of each CDR3. The D gene is left open where the match is weak. Expanded clones are given a class, and other clones once, few, many or no size at all.

clone_size | j_call | d_call | v_call | cdr3_aa | cdr3_nt
NA | TRBJ1-1 | NA | TRBV2 | CASSEWVNTEAFF | TGTGCCAGCAGTGAATGGGTGAACACTGAAGCTTTCTTT
once | TRBJ2-7 | TRBD1 | TRBV7-9 | CASSSRTGATYEQYF | TGTGCCAGCAGCTCCCGGACAGGGGCGACTTACGAGCAGTACTTC
NA | TRBJ1-1 | NA | TRBV4-2 | CASSQDELRQAEAFF | TGTGCCAGCAGCCAAGATGAGCTCAGGCAGGCTGAAGCTTTCTTT
NA | TRBJ2-2 | TRBD2 | TRBV7-9 | CASSRGLAGELTGELFF | TGTGCCAGCAGCCGAGGACTAGCGGGTGAACTAACCGGGGAGCTGTTTTTT
NA | TRBJ2-5 | NA | TRBV10-3 | CAISRTEKETQYF | TGTGCCATCAGCAGGACGGAAAAAGAGACCCAGTACTTC
few | TRBJ2-2 | TRBD1 | TRBV7-6 | CASSPGQTLTGELFF | TGTGCCAGCAGCCCGGGACAGACCCTCACCGGGGAGCTGTTTTTT
NA | TRBJ2-7 | NA | TRBV11-2 | CASSFSGAPTYEQYF | TGTGCCAGCAGCTTCTCGGGGGCGCCAACCTACGAGCAGTACTTC
NA | TRBJ1-4 | NA | TRBV27 | CARIWGGHNEKLFF | TGTGCCAGAATTTGGGGGGGGCATAATGAAAAACTGTTTTTT
few | TRBJ1-5 | NA | TRBV19 | CASSIRAGHQPQHF | TGTGCCAGTAGTATTAGGGCTGGCCATCAGCCCCAGCATTTT
once | TRBJ2-3 | NA | TRBV9 | CASSGLELFASTDTQYF | TGTGCCAGCAGCGGACTGGAGCTATTTGCCAGCACAGATACGCAGTATTTT
NA | TRBJ2-1 | NA | TRBV9 | CASTPSSYNEQFF | TGTGCCAGCACCCCCAGCTCCTACAATGAGCAGTTCTTC
NA | TRBJ2-5 | NA | TRBV5-1 | CASRQGASPVQETQYF | TGCGCCAGCAGACAAGGCGCTAGTCCCGTTCAAGAGACCCAGTACTTC
NA | TRBJ1-2 | TRBD1 | TRBV19 | CASSIRSSGTGYGYTF | TGTGCCAGTAGTATCCGGAGTTCCGGGACAGGGTACGGCTACACCTTC
NA | TRBJ2-1 | TRBD2 | TRBV18 | CASSQRLAGGLYNEQFF | TGTGCCAGCTCACAAAGACTAGCGGGAGGGTTATACAATGAGCAGTTCTTC
NA | TRBJ2-7 | TRBD2 | TRBV28 | CASSSLLHSGREQFAEQYF | TGTGCCAGCAGTTCCCTACTTCATAGCGGGAGGGAACAGTTCGCCGAGCAGTACTTC
NA | TRBJ2-1 | NA | TRBV4-3 | CASSQELSWGLLSYNEQFF | TGCGCCAGCAGCCAAGAATTGAGTTGGGGACTGCTTTCCTACAATGAGCAGTTCTTC
NA | TRBJ1-2 | NA | TRBV4-1 | CASSQVRGSRGYTF | TGCGCCAGCAGCCAAGTTCGTGGTTCTAGAGGCTACACCTTC
few | TRBJ2-7 | NA | TRBV5-1 | CASSLVAFSYEQYF | TGCGCCAGCAGCTTGGTGGCCTTCTCCTACGAGCAGTACTTC
NA | TRBJ1-5 | NA | TRBV10-3 | CAISEKRGPQPQHF | TGTGCCATCAGTGAGAAGCGGGGGCCTCAGCCCCAGCATTTT
NA | TRBJ2-5 | NA | TRBV10-2 | CASKRGETQYF | TGCGCCAGCAAAAGAGGGGAGACCCAGTACTTC
NA | TRBJ2-7 | NA | TRBV20-1 | CSASNPYEQYF | TGCAGTGCTAGCAATCCCTACGAGCAGTACTTC
NA | TRBJ1-1 | NA | TRBV27 | CASSFGTEAFF | TGTGCCAGCAGTTTCGGCACTGAAGCTTTCTTT
once | TRBJ2-3 | NA | TRBV25-1 | CASSVQGPSTDTQYF | TGTGCCAGCAGTGTACAAGGCCCTAGCACAGATACGCAGTATTTT
NA | TRBJ1-5 | TRBD1 | TRBV19 | CASTIYGGTGNQPQHF | TGTGCCAGTACTATATACGGGGGGACAGGCAATCAGCCCCAGCATTTT
NA | TRBJ1-3 | NA | TRBV11-2 | CASSQGGSGNTIYF | TGTGCCAGCAGCCAAGGGGGCTCTGGAAACACCATATATTTT
NA | TRBJ2-7 | NA | TRBV27 | CASSSRRGPTYEQYF | TGTGCCAGCAGTTCTCGGAGGGGGCCAACCTACGAGCAGTACTTC
NA | TRBJ2-5 | NA | TRBV2 | CASNEGGQETQYF | TGTGCCAGCAACGAGGGGGGACAAGAGACCCAGTACTTC
NA | TRBJ2-5 | TRBD1 | TRBV5-1 | CASTGGAVAIQETQYF | TGCGCCAGCACAGGGGGCGCGGTGGCCATCCAAGAGACCCAGTACTTC
NA | TRBJ1-1 | NA | TRBV4-1 | CASSQVELHTEAFF | TGCGCCAGCAGCCAAGTCGAGTTGCACACTGAAGCTTTCTTT
NA | TRBJ1-2 | TRBD1 | TRBV11-2 | CASSLTTGTGSMSYTF | TGTGCCAGCAGCTTAACTACCGGGACAGGGAGTATGAGCTACACCTTC
NA | TRBJ1-5 | NA | TRBV5-6 | CASSPFGGQPQHF | TGTGCCAGCAGCCCCTTTGGTGGTCAGCCCCAGCATTTT
NA | TRBJ1-2 | NA | TRBV10-2 | CASTPGRSGLYGYTF | TGCGCCAGCACGCCGGGACGAAGTGGCCTGTATGGCTACACCTTC
few | TRBJ1-1 | NA | TRBV27 | CASSWAWDTEAFF | TGTGCCAGCAGTTGGGCCTGGGACACTGAAGCTTTCTTT
once | TRBJ2-7 | NA | TRBV5-5 | CASSSGAPLYF | TGTGCCAGCAGCTCAGGGGCCCCCCTGTACTTC
NA | TRBJ2-2 | NA | TRBV18 | CASSPTSRPISYGGELFF | TGTGCCAGCTCACCCACTAGCAGACCGATCTCGTATGGCGGGGAGCTGTTTTTT
NA | TRBJ2-2 | NA | TRBV29-1 | CSALTGELFF | TGCAGCGCTCTCACCGGGGAGCTGTTTTTT
NA | TRBJ2-7 | TRBD1 | TRBV6-6 | CASRHSRGYEQYF | TGTGCCAGCAGGCACTCCAGGGGGTACGAGCAGTACTTC
NA | TRBJ2-3 | NA | TRBV19 | CASSIGTGRSTDTQYF | TGTGCCAGTAGTATAGGAACAGGGAGAAGCACAGATACGCAGTATTTT
NA | TRBJ2-4 | NA | TRBV5-1 | CASSLVGLAKNIQYF | TGCGCCAGCAGCTTGGTTGGGTTAGCCAAAAACATTCAGTACTTC
NA | TRBJ1-3 | NA | TRBV9 | CASSAYSGNTIYF | TGTGCCAGCAGCGCCTACTCTGGAAACACCATATATTTT
NA | TRBJ2-1 | NA | TRBV5-6 | CASSLGLYSYNEQFF | TGTGCCAGCAGCTTAGGGCTATACTCCTACAATGAGCAGTTCTTC
NA | TRBJ1-6 | NA | TRBV5-6 | CASSLEAGINSPLHF | TGTGCCAGCAGCTTGGAGGCGGGGATCAATTCACCCCTCCACTTT
NA | TRBJ2-6 | NA | TRBV2 | CASRRPGRISGANVLTF | TGTGCCAGCAGAAGACCGGGACGTATCTCTGGGGCCAACGTCCTGACTTTC
NA | TRBJ2-7 | NA | TRBV27 | CASSRRIKGYEQYF | TGTGCCAGCAGTCGACGGATAAAGGGGTACGAGCAGTACTTC
NA | TRBJ2-7 | NA | TRBV7-9 | CASSGIPYEQYF | TGTGCCAGCAGCGGCATCCCCTACGAGCAGTACTTC
NA | TRBJ1-1 | NA | TRBV29-1 | CSVEDSPGTEAFF | TGCAGCGTTGAAGACAGCCCCGGGACTGAAGCTTTCTTT
few | TRBJ2-1 | TRBD1 | TRBV7-3 | CASSPTGAKGNNEQFF | TGTGCCAGCAGTCCCACAGGGGCCAAGGGGAACAATGAGCAGTTCTTC
NA | TRBJ1-5 | NA | TRBV21-1 | CASSKSLAVGGDQPQHF | TGTGCCAGCAGCAAGAGTTTAGCGGTAGGGGGCGACCAGCCCCAGCATTTT
NA | TRBJ2-7 | NA | TRBV9 | CASSAEQGGSSYEQYF | TGTGCCAGCAGCGCGGAACAGGGGGGGAGCTCCTACGAGCAGTACTTC
NA | TRBJ2-6 | NA | TRBV28 | CASSLRWGAPGANVLTF | TGTGCCAGCAGTTTGAGATGGGGGGCCCCCGGGGCCAACGTCCTGACTTTC
once | TRBJ1-2 | NA | TRBV29-1 | CSVFDNWIYGYTF | TGCAGCGTCTTTGACAACTGGATATATGGCTACACCTTC
NA | TRBJ2-7 | NA | TRBV7-2 | CASSLEYWAYEQYF | TGTGCCAGCAGCTTAGAGTACTGGGCCTACGAGCAGTACTTC
few | TRBJ2-1 | TRBD2 | TRBV10-3 | CAISLAGVRNEQFF | TGTGCCATCAGTCTAGCGGGAGTGAGGAATGAGCAGTTCTTC